This is a list of T cell receptor beta chains from one sample in a study of cytomegalovirus exposure and HLA in healthy donors. The method was immunoSEQ multiplex PCR; TCRdb's version includes in-frame clones alone and lacks a portion of them. The sample contains roughly 260,000 clones, approximately 84% of which appear only once. The material sequenced was PBMCs. These receptors originate from a woman aged 40 to 50 in good health and CMV-seropositive. Both conserved end residues are part of each CDR3. Fields, in order: CDR3 protein, CDR3 DNA, J gene, D gene, V gene, clone size. A D gene is named only where the DNA matches it firmly. Only part of the rows carry a size: once, few, many, or a class if the clone is expanded.

CDR3: CASSLPGTGVETQYF
DNA: TGTGCCAGCAGTTTACCCGGGACAGGTGTGGAGACCCAGTACTTC
J: TRBJ2-5
D: TRBD1
V: TRBV28
size: .

CDR3: CASSPTQGATEAFF
DNA: TGTGCCAGCAGCCCTACGCAGGGTGCCACTGAAGCTTTCTTT
J: TRBJ1-1
D: .
V: TRBV16
size: once

CDR3: CASSLPGLVLFF
DNA: TGTGCCAGCAGTTTACCGGGACTAGTGCTGTTCTTC
J: TRBJ2-1
D: TRBD2
V: TRBV27
size: .

CDR3: CASSLDGTTNNEQFF
DNA: TGTGCCAGCAGCTTAGATGGAACTACGAACAATGAGCAGTTCTTC
J: TRBJ2-1
D: .
V: TRBV11-3
size: .

CDR3: CASSLTGAGEAFF
DNA: TGTGCCAGCAGCCTGACAGGGGCGGGTGAAGCTTTCTTT
J: TRBJ1-1
D: TRBD1
V: TRBV7-6
size: few

CDR3: CASSIDAGGSYEQYF
DNA: TGTGCCAGTAGTATAGACGCCGGCGGCTCCTACGAGCAGTACTTC
J: TRBJ2-7
D: .
V: TRBV19
size: .

CDR3: CASSLESVGQGLHEQYF
DNA: TGTGCCAGCAGCTTAGAGAGCGTAGGGCAGGGCTTACACGAGCAGTACTTC
J: TRBJ2-7
D: .
V: TRBV11-2
size: .

CDR3: CASERFTDTQYF
DNA: TGTGCCAGCGAGCGGTTCACAGATACGCAGTATTTT
J: TRBJ2-3
D: .
V: TRBV25-1
size: .

CDR3: CASSSEHPGPAARF
DNA: TGTGCCAGCAGTTCCGAACACCCGGGTCCCGCAGCCCGGTTT
J: TRBJ1-5
D: .
V: TRBV28
size: .

CDR3: CASSDYRTNYGYTF
DNA: TGTGCCAGCAGTGACTACAGGACTAACTATGGCTACACCTTC
J: TRBJ1-2
D: .
V: TRBV2
size: .

CDR3: CASSYPGQDIQYF
DNA: TGTGCCAGCAGTTACCCGGGACAGGACATTCAGTACTTC
J: TRBJ2-4
D: TRBD1
V: TRBV5-4
size: .

CDR3: CCGGGSGYTF
DNA: TGCTGCGGGGGGGGGTCTGGCTACACCTTC
J: TRBJ1-2
D: .
V: TRBV19
size: few